This T cell receptor (beta chain) was identified during a study of OX40 agonist ivuxolimab in advanced cancers. About the full investigation: Ivuxolimab, which targeted the costimulatory receptor OX40 (CD134), was an agonistic, fully human IgG2 monoclonal antibody. In the dose-escalation cohort, 70% to 85% of patients were male, and the mean age was 60 years with a range of roughly 20 to 85. Intravenous ivuxolimab was administered to patients every 2 weeks at six dose levels: 0.01, 0.1, 0.3, 1.5, 3 and 10 mg/kg. The monotherapy dose-escalation portion (N of about 47 patients) of the phase I ivuxolimab trial is reported in the paper. Peripheral TCRbeta sequencing aimed to test whether ivuxolimab altered TCR sequence diversity and caused clonal T-cell expansion. Patients were allowed to have had prior anti-PD-1, anti-PD-L1 or anti-CTLA-4 therapy, and 40% of the dose-escalation patients had previously received checkpoint inhibitors. Of the roughly 52 dose-escalation patients, hepatocellular carcinoma was present in 19, melanoma in approximately 15, renal cell carcinoma in 9 and head and neck cancer in 9. Partial responses were achieved by three dose-escalation patients, of whom one had hepatocellular carcinoma and two had cutaneous melanoma.

As concerns this clone: Its cognate antigen has yet to be identified. No qualities accompany the bases; no much larger clone lies one base away.

Patients with a history of autoimmune disease or receiving systemic immunosuppression were excluded from the trial. Peripheral blood for TCR sequencing was collected from all dose cohorts at baseline, on cycle 4 day 1, and on cycle 7 day 1. The samples were taken from a phase I, first-in-human, multicenter, open-label dose-escalation trial of ivuxolimab. Adults with locally advanced or metastatic head and neck squamous cell, hepatocellular, melanoma or renal cell carcinoma were enrolled in the trial. Before TCR sequencing, CD4+ T cells and CD8+ T cells from peripheral blood were sorted into separate populations. Genomic DNA was extracted from sorted cells for sequencing of the TCRbeta CDR3 region. The immunoSEQ Assay was used for sequencing of TCRbeta CDR3 regions. TCRdb retrieved this table from immuneACCESS and kept in-frame rearrangements only. Not all clones are present; in checked studies, unresolved V genes account for under half, and no reason is known for the remainder. In this sample the table shows tens of thousands of clones, roughly 86% of which occur a single time. Approximately 4% of the sample is held by the ten biggest clonotypes.

On the study overall, not on this receptor specifically: Low levels of normalized T-cell clonal expansion were also seen in some patients who did not respond. After ivuxolimab, CD8+ T cells had more expanded clones than CD4+ T cells on average. In the 0.1-3.0 mg/kg groups, partial responders were among the patients with the lowest normalized peripheral clonal expansion, particularly in CD8+ T cells. At doses of 0.1 to 3.0 mg/kg, clonal expansion of both CD4+ and CD8+ blood T cells was observed from baseline to week 6. The antigen specificity of the peripheral T cells that underwent clonal expansion was not determined.

As encoded in the germline V gene, CDR1 is SNHLY while CDR2 is FYNNEI. From cysteine to phenylalanine, the CDR3 is 15 amino acids long. Solely the CDR3 DNA is kept, with 45 bases framed from the first base. The trim is 6 bases for V and 8 bases for J, with a gap of 19 bases between the germline ends. This TCR derives from an adult with an advanced solid tumor such as melanoma, head and neck, liver or kidney cancer. The rearranged segments are TRBV2 and TRBJ2-2; D gene: possibly TRBD1, on 6 matching bases. Sequencing was performed on CD4+ or CD8+ T cells sorted from blood, taken in a trial of the OX40 agonist ivuxolimab. The sequence in DNA is TGTGCCAGCAGACCTGACAGGCTCTCCGCAGGGGAGCTGTTTTTT. It translates to CASRPDRLSAGELFF. The reference TRBV2 and TRBJ2-2 proteins fill in what lies around the CDR3, so the full variable domain reads EPEVTQTPSHQVTQMGQEVILRCVPISNHLYFYWYRQILGQKVEFLVSFYNNEISEKSEIFDDQFSVERPDGSNFTLKIRSTKLEDSAMYFCASRPDRLSAGELFFGEGSRLTVL.